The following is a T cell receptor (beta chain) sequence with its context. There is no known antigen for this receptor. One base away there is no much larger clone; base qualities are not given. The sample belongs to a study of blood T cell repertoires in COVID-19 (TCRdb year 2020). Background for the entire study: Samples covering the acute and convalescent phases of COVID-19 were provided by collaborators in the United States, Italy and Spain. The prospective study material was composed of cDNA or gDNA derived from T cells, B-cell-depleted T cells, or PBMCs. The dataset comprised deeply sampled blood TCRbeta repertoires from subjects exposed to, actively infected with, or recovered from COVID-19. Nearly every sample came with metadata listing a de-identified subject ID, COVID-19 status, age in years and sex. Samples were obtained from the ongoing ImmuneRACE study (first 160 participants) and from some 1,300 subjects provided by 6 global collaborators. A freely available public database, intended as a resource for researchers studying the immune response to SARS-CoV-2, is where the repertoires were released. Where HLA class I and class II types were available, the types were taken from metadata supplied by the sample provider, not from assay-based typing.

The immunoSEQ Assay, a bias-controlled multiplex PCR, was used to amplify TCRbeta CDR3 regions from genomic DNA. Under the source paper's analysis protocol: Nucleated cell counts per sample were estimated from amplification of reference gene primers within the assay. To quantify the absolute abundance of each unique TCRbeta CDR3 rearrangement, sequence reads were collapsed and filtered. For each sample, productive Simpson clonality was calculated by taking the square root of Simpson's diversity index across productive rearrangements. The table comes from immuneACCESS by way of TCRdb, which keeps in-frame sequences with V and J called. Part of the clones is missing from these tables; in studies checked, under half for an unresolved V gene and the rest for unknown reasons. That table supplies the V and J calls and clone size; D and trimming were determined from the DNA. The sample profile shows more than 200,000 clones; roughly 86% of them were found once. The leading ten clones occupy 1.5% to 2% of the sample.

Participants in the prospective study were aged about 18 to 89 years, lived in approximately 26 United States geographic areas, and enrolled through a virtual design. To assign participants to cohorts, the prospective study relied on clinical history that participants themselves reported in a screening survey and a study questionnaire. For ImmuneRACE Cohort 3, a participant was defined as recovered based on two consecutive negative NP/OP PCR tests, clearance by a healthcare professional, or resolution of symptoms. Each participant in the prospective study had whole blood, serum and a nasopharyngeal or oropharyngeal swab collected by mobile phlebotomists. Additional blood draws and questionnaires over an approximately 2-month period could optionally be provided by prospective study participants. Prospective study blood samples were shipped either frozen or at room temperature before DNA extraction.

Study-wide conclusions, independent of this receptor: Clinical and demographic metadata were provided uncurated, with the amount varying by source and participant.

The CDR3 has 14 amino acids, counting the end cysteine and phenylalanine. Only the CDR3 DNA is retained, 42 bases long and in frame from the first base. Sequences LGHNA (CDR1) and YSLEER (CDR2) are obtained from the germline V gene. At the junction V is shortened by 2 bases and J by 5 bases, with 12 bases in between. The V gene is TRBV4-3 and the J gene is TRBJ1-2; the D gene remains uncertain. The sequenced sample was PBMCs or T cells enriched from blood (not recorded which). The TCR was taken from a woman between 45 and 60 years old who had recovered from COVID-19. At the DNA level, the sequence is TGCGCCAGCAGCCAAAACATAATGGAGTATGGCTACACCTTC. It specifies CASSQNIMEYGYTF.